A selection of T cell receptor beta chains follows, all from one sample in a study of CD8+CD57+ T cells in acquired aplastic anemia. In TCRdb, the reads were re-called with MiXCR into one record per CDR3 protein. Among about 270,000 distinct CDR3 sequences listed, about 56% were seen once. What was sequenced was sorted CD4+, CD8+, or CD8+CD57+ T cells (not recorded which) from PBMCs. The receptors originated from a human donor with severe aplastic anemia or a healthy control (not recorded which). Each CDR3 is given with its conserved first and last residue. Each record gives: J gene, clone size, D gene, V gene, CDR3 DNA, CDR3 protein. The D gene is left open where the match is weak. Clone size is given for some rows only: seen once, a few or many times, or a class if the clone is expanded.

>TRBJ2-1|NA|TRBD1|TRBV29-1
TGCAGCGTTGATATGCAGGGGGCGATTGGAGTGCAGTTCTTC
CSVDMQGAIGVQFF
>TRBJ2-5|NA|NA|TRBV10-3
TGTGCCATCAGTGATGGGGTAGGGGAGACCCAGTACTTC
CAISDGVGETQYF
>TRBJ2-1|few|NA|TRBV5-1
TGCGCCAGCAGTACGGACACGAGCTCCTACAATGAGCAGTTCTTC
CASSTDTSSYNEQFF
>TRBJ1-1|NA|NA|TRBV5-4
TGCGCCAGCAGCCAAGAACCTGCCGCAGGGTCAACGGCTGAAGCTTTCTTT
CASSQEPAAGSTAEAFF
>TRBJ2-3|many|NA|TRBV9
TGTGCCAGCAGCCCCCGCTTTCGGGGGGCTGGCACAGATACGCAGTATTTT
CASSPRFRGAGTDTQYF
>TRBJ2-7|NA|NA|TRBV20-1
TGCAGTGCTAGAGATAGCAGGGTCCCCTACGAGCAGTACTTC
CSARDSRVPYEQYF
>TRBJ2-7|NA|TRBD2|TRBV7-9
TGTGCCAGCAGCTACAGACTAGCGGGGCCTTACGAGCAGTACTTC
CASSYRLAGPYEQYF
>TRBJ2-7|NA|TRBD2|TRBV7-3
TGTGTCAGCAGTGCTCCCCGCGGGGGGTCCGGGGAGCAGTACTTC
CVSSAPRGGSGEQYF
>TRBJ2-7|NA|TRBD1|TRBV20-1
TGCAGTGCTCCGAACCGGGACAGGGGTACCTACGAGCAGTACTTC
CSAPNRDRGTYEQYF
>TRBJ1-1|many|NA|TRBV20-1
TGCAGTGCTAGAGCCACAAACACTGAAGCTTTCTTT
CSARATNTEAFF
>TRBJ2-3|many|TRBD2|TRBV6-4
TGTGCCAGCAGTGGACTAGCGGGGGCTGCCACAGATACGCAGTATTTT
CASSGLAGAATDTQYF
>TRBJ1-6|few|NA|TRBV2
TGTGCCAGCAGTTGGGACACCACAAATAATTCACCCCTCCACTTT
CASSWDTTNNSPLHF
>TRBJ2-5|NA|NA|TRBV2
TGTGCCAGCACTAGACAGGGAGGGCAAGAGACCCAGTACTTC
CASTRQGGQETQYF
>TRBJ2-7|NA|TRBD1|TRBV24-1
TGTGCCACCAGTCCCCACCCCGGGACAGGGGTTTACGAGCAGTACTTC
CATSPHPGTGVYEQYF
>TRBJ2-5|NA|NA|TRBV7-9
TGTGCCAGCAGCTTAGTGGGGACGGGAGAGACCCAGCACTTC
CASSLVGTGETQHF
>TRBJ2-7|many|NA|TRBV6-9
TGTGCCAGCAGCTCGACGTGGGGTTCGAACTACGAGCAGTACTTC
CASSSTWGSNYEQYF
>TRBJ1-6|NA|TRBD1|TRBV7-2
TGTGCCAGCAGCCCCCAACAGGGGGCCCAGTGGAATTCACCCCTCCACTTT
CASSPQQGAQWNSPLHF
>TRBJ2-3|NA|TRBD1|TRBV7-9
TGTGCCAGCATCTTACCAGGGGGTTTACAAGATACGCAGTATTTT
CASILPGGLQDTQYF
>TRBJ2-5|many|TRBD1|TRBV5-8
TGTGCCAGCAGCTTCCGGACAGGGGTGAGGGGACAAGAGACCCAGTACTTC
CASSFRTGVRGQETQYF
>TRBJ1-5|many|NA|TRBV24-1
TGTGCCACCAGTGATTTAAGGACAACACAGCCCCAGCATTTT
CATSDLRTTQPQHF
>TRBJ1-2|many|NA|TRBV12-3/TRBV12-4
TGTGCCAGCAGTTTCCCCCAAACGAGGGGCTACACCTTC
CASSFPQTRGYTF
>TRBJ1-1|few|NA|TRBV5-1
TGCGCCAGCAGCTTGGTGCCGAGCATGAACACTGAAGCTTTCTTT
CASSLVPSMNTEAFF
>TRBJ2-1|NA|NA|TRBV29-1
TGCAGCGACGCCAAGGGCACCTACAATGAGCAGTTCTTC
CSDAKGTYNEQFF
>TRBJ2-7|NA|TRBD1|TRBV20-1
TGCAGTGCTACCGGGACAGAGGAGTACGAGCAGTACTTC
CSATGTEEYEQYF
>TRBJ2-5|NA|NA|TRBV25-1
TGTGCCAGCAGTGAAGTAAGGCAAGAGACCCAGTACTTC
CASSEVRQETQYF
>TRBJ2-3|NA|NA|TRBV9
TGTGCCAGCAGTTCGACTCTGTTCCGGAGGGGGACAGATACGCAGTATTTT
CASSSTLFRRGTDTQYF
>TRBJ1-5|NA|TRBD1|TRBV7-2
TGTGCCAGCAGCTTAATGCAGGGGGTCCACCAGCCCCAGCATTTT
CASSLMQGVHQPQHF
>TRBJ1-2|many|NA|TRBV7-9
TGTGCCAGCAGAGGGTGGGGGAATGGCTACACCTTC
CASRGWGNGYTF
>TRBJ2-1|NA|TRBD2|TRBV19
TGTGCCAGTAGTGACAGCGGGGGATTGTACAATGAGCAGTTCTTC
CASSDSGGLYNEQFF
>TRBJ1-2|NA|NA|TRBV7-9
TGTGCCAGCAGCTTAGCGCATGGTTTGACAGCCTTC
CASSLAHGLTAF
>TRBJ2-5|many|NA|TRBV7-9
TGTGCCAGCAGCCCTACCCTAGGGGGGGAGACCCAGTACTTC
CASSPTLGGETQYF
>TRBJ1-1|many|TRBD1|TRBV9
TGTGCCAGCAGCGCCGGACAGGGGGCGAGGACTGAAGCTTTCTTT
CASSAGQGARTEAFF
>TRBJ2-1|NA|NA|TRBV24-1
TGTGCCACCAGTGATTTGAGGCAGTCAGGCGATGAGCAGTTCTTC
CATSDLRQSGDEQFF
>TRBJ2-7|NA|TRBD2|TRBV6-5
TGTGCCAGCAGTTACGGGGGGGGAGGCTCCTACGAGCAGTACTTC
CASSYGGGGSYEQYF
>TRBJ1-5|NA|NA|TRBV20-1
TGCAGTGCTACATCTGGCGATCAGCCCCAGCATTTT
CSATSGDQPQHF
>TRBJ2-2|many|TRBD2|TRBV9
TGTGCCAGCAGCGTAGTGACGGGGGGGGTCACCGGGGAGCTGTTTTTT
CASSVVTGGVTGELFF
>TRBJ2-5|NA|TRBD1|TRBV19
TGTGCCAGTAGTATGAACAGGGGAGCTGGAGAGACCCAGTACTTC
CASSMNRGAGETQYF
>TRBJ1-6|NA|TRBD1|TRBV12-3/TRBV12-4
TGTGCCAGCAGTCCCACAGGGGATTTACCCCTCCACTTT
CASSPTGDLPLHF
>TRBJ2-1|many|TRBD1|TRBV7-7
TGTGCTAGCAGCTTCCACAGGGGCCAGCAGTTCTTC
CASSFHRGQQFF
>TRBJ1-1|NA|NA|TRBV7-9
TGTGCCAGCCAGAGGGTTAACACTGAAGCTTTCTTT
CASQRVNTEAFF
>TRBJ1-4|NA|TRBD1|TRBV7-9
TGTGCCAGCAGAGAGATCAGGGGGCTTGGTGAAAAACTGTTTTTT
CASREIRGLGEKLFF
>TRBJ2-5|NA|TRBD2|TRBV5-1
TGCGCCAGCAGCTTCCACGGGGGGGGGGGAGAGACCCAGTACTTC
CASSFHGGGGETQYF
>TRBJ2-1|NA|NA|TRBV20-1
TGCAGTGCTATTTCCGAGTCCTACAGTGAGCAGTTCTTC
CSAISESYSEQFF
>TRBJ2-6|many|NA|TRBV5-1
TGCGCCAGCAGCTCCGACCCCGCTCCTGGGGCCAACGTCCTGACTTTC
CASSSDPAPGANVLTF
>TRBJ2-2|many|NA|TRBV2
TGTGCCAGCAGGGACCGGACAGTACTCACCGGGGAGCTGTTTTTT
CASRDRTVLTGELFF
>TRBJ1-4|NA|NA|TRBV25-1
TGTGCCAGCAGTGACGACCGGGCAGGGTCAGCAAAACTGTTTTTT
CASSDDRAGSAKLFF
>TRBJ2-7|few|TRBD1|TRBV6-5
TGTGCCAGCAGTTTCTCCGGGACAGGGACGTCCTACGAGCAGTACTTC
CASSFSGTGTSYEQYF
>TRBJ1-5|NA|NA|TRBV19
TGTGCCAGTAACGGCATGGGGGGGAATCAGCCCCAGCATTTT
CASNGMGGNQPQHF
>TRBJ2-7|few|TRBD2|TRBV7-6
TGTGCCAGCAGCTTAGTAGGTGGGGGGGACGACGAGCAGTACTTC
CASSLVGGGDDEQYF
>TRBJ1-5|few|TRBD1|TRBV7-9
TGTGCCAGCAGCCCAGATGCGGGCAGGGGGCGAAACAATCAGCCCCAGCATTTT
CASSPDAGRGRNNQPQHF
>TRBJ2-1|NA|TRBD2|TRBV15
TGTGCCACCAGCAGAGGCGGCGGGAGTGGGGGTGAGCAGTTCTTC
CATSRGGGSGGEQFF
>TRBJ2-5|NA|TRBD2|TRBV7-2
TGTGCCAGCAGCGTAAGCGGGGAAGGAGAGACCCAGTACTTC
CASSVSGEGETQYF
>TRBJ2-5|NA|TRBD1|TRBV2
TGTGCCAGCAGATTGGGACAGCCGCGGGAGACCCAGTACTTC
CASRLGQPRETQYF
>TRBJ1-2|many|TRBD1|TRBV20-1
TGCAGCCCCTTGACCGGGACAGGGGGCAATGGCTACACCTTC
CSPLTGTGGNGYTF
>TRBJ2-7|NA|TRBD1|TRBV19
TGTGCCAGTAGTCCGGGACAGGCCGCCTACGAGCAGTACTTC
CASSPGQAAYEQYF
>TRBJ1-1|many|NA|TRBV6-1
TGTGCCAGCAGCAAGGCGGGTCCTGAAGCTTTCTTT
CASSKAGPEAFF